This T cell receptor beta chain was sequenced during a study of T cells in Graves' hyperthyroidism and ophthalmopathy. Whole-study findings and limits: A model of 13 V-J features distinguished ophthalmopathy from stable hyperthyroidism.

Every diagnosis used clinical symptoms, serum thyroxine and TRAb, thyroid ultrasound and orbital computed tomography. This clonotype was observed a single time. The antigen remains undetermined. Just one base apart from a much larger clone, this may be a read error. The source material, RNA transcripts, was used to amplify TCR beta CDR3 regions. Primed by the HTBI set, a first-round RT-PCR was run on the TCR CDR3. In TCRdb, the multiplex PCR reads were re-called with MiXCR into one record per CDR3 protein. The profile covers 500,000 to 800,000 distinct CDR3 sequences, with just under 45% appearing a single time and under 8.5% taken by the ten largest. The CDR3 consists of 15 residues. Germline-derived CDR1 and CDR2 are KGHDR and SFDVKD.

The material sequenced was peripheral blood or thyroid tissue (not recorded which). The source of this sequence is an adult man with Graves' disease, either hyperthyroidism or ophthalmopathy (not recorded which). The chain has TRBV24-1 and TRBJ2-7; 12 bases match TRBD2. The CDR3 protein is CATSDPTSGSYEQHF. The CDR3 region has the DNA TGTGCCACCAGTGACCCGACTAGCGGGAGTTACGAGCAGCACTTC.